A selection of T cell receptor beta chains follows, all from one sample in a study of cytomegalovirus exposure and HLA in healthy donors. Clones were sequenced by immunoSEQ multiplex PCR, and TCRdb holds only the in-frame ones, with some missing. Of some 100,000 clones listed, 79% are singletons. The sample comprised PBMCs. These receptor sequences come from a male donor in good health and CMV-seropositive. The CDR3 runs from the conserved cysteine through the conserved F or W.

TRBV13 CASSGQGHYNEQFF
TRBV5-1 CASSLGPSGGNTYEQYF
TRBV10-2 CASSDPTVSEQFF
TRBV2 CASKGDIGYGYTF
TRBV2 CASSSRDRGPNNEQFF
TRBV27 CASSFGRNSPLHF
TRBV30 CAWTGQYTDTQYF
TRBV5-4 CASSFGQNLNTGELFF
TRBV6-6 CAAGDYNEQFF
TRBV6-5 CASSRGQGGITEAFF
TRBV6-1 CASRVSGGLDTQYF
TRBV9 CASSSPGTSGGAIDTQYF
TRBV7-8 CASSLQGLYEQYF
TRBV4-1 CASSLSGTSGETQYF
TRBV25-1 CAAAGYGYEQYF
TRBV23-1 CASRTPGLGHNEQFF
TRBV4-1 CASSQGLAEPYYNEQFF
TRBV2 CASSDIAGATDTQYF
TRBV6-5 CASSPYFSPAGEAFF
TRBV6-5 CASSYAGDGYEQYF
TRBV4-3 CASSQGDREPPEGNQPQHF
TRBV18 CASSPFSRWDRGRENTEAFF
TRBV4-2 CASSQDRRGYEQYF
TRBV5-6 CASSLAGQGMYGYTF
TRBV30 CAWSSGREETQYF
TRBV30 CAWSLGTGANSPLHF
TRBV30 CAWSGDRWDQPQHF
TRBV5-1 CASSSGGDTQYF
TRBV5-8 CASLPAGSSGNTIYF
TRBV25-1 CASSAPFPDKTYEQYF
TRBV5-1 CASSLAGQGYEQYF
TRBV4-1 CASRGSAGSEQYF
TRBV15 CATSRGTSSSTGELFF
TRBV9 CASSVDEPSSPQYF
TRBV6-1 CASSPGQGGNTIYF